The rows below give T cell receptor beta chains drawn from one sample of a study of CD8+CD57+ T cells in acquired aplastic anemia. From the reads, TCRdb called clonotypes with MiXCR, one entry per CDR3 protein. The table has 130,000 or so distinct CDR3 sequences, about 43% seen once. Sequenced: sorted CD4+, CD8+, or CD8+CD57+ T cells (not recorded which) from PBMCs. The receptors were sampled from a human donor with aplastic anemia. CDR3s include the opening cysteine and the closing phenylalanine or tryptophan. A D gene is named only where the DNA matches it firmly. Only some rows state a clone size, as once, few, many or a class for expanded clones.

j_call v_call d_call clone_size cdr3_aa cdr3_nt
TRBJ2-3 TRBV10-3 NA NA CALSRESLTDTQYF TGCGCCCTCAGTAGGGAGTCCCTCACAGATACGCAGTATTTT
TRBJ1-4 TRBV4-3 NA many CASSPGEVVNEKLFF TGCGCCAGCAGCCCAGGGGAGGTAGTAAATGAAAAACTGTTTTTT
TRBJ2-1 TRBV10-3 NA NA CAIEGAGNEQFF TGTGCCATCGAAGGGGCGGGGAATGAGCAGTTCTTC
TRBJ1-5 TRBV2 TRBD1 medium-sized CASRGQARGTQHF TGTGCCAGCAGGGGACAGGCCAGAGGGACCCAGCATTTT
TRBJ2-5 TRBV19 TRBD2 NA CASSATSGSWQTQYF TGTGCCAGTAGTGCGACTAGCGGGAGTTGGCAGACCCAGTACTTC
TRBJ2-3 TRBV10-2 TRBD2 few CASTGLAGGADTQYF TGCGCCAGCACTGGACTAGCGGGAGGGGCAGATACGCAGTATTTT
TRBJ1-5 TRBV6-4 NA many CASSDSRGQPQHF TGTGCCAGCAGTGACTCGAGGGGTCAGCCCCAGCATTTT
TRBJ2-1 TRBV29-1 NA NA CSVGGVSHNEQFF TGCAGCGTAGGGGGGGTTTCCCACAATGAGCAGTTCTTC
TRBJ2-5 TRBV14 TRBD1 NA CASSQDTRDRGKIRTGIETQYF TGTGCCAGCAGCCAAGATACCCGGGACAGGGGTAAAATAAGGACTGGTATAGAGACCCAGTACTTC
TRBJ1-2 TRBV30 NA few CAWLPQTGYGYTF TGTGCCTGGCTACCCCAAACAGGGTATGGCTACACCTTC
TRBJ2-7 TRBV6-5 NA many CASRPLDGMSYEQYF TGTGCCAGCAGACCCCTGGACGGGATGTCCTACGAGCAGTACTTC
TRBJ1-5 TRBV12-5 NA many CASGLDQPQHF TGTGCTAGTGGTTTGGATCAGCCCCAGCATTTT
TRBJ1-1 TRBV20-1 TRBD1 many CSAFDPSGTGARAFF TGCAGTGCTTTCGACCCGTCCGGGACAGGGGCTAGAGCTTTCTTT
TRBJ1-1 TRBV15 NA NA CATSRHEVEAFF TGTGCCACCAGCAGACATGAGGTCGAAGCTTTCTTT
TRBJ2-2 TRBV4-1 TRBD2 NA CASSQGAGSGTGELFF TGCGCCAGCAGCCAAGGAGCGGGGTCGGGCACCGGGGAGCTGTTTTTT
TRBJ1-3 TRBV10-3 NA many CAISESGVRGNTIYF TGTGCCATCAGTGAGTCGGGGGTGCGCGGAAACACCATATATTTT
TRBJ2-1 TRBV15 TRBD1 NA CATSSMDRDDEQFF TGTGCCACCAGCAGTATGGACAGGGACGATGAGCAGTTCTTC
TRBJ1-1 TRBV4-1 NA many CASTLKLGNTEAFF TGCGCCAGCACCCTAAAACTAGGGAACACTGAAGCTTTCTTT
TRBJ2-2 TRBV2 NA many CASSERAGSSGELFF TGTGCCAGCAGTGAAAGGGCAGGGAGTAGCGGGGAGCTGTTTTTT
TRBJ2-1 TRBV11-2 TRBD1 few CASSLGVGTGNEQFF TGTGCCAGCAGCTTAGGCGTGGGGACAGGGAATGAGCAGTTCTTC
TRBJ2-5 TRBV7-2 TRBD1 NA CASSLERGPETQYF TGTGCCAGCAGCTTAGAAAGGGGGCCGGAGACCCAGTACTTC
TRBJ1-2 TRBV6-1 TRBD1 many CASTLDRGDYGYTF TGTGCCAGCACCCTGGACAGGGGTGACTATGGCTACACCTTC
TRBJ1-6 TRBV19 NA NA CASKGMGNSPLHF TGTGCCAGTAAAGGTATGGGGAATTCACCCCTCCACTTT
TRBJ1-4 TRBV6-5 TRBD1 few CASSYYGTGGEKLFF TGTGCCAGCAGTTACTACGGGACAGGGGGAGAAAAACTGTTTTTT
TRBJ2-3 TRBV19 NA NA CASSLEGFADTQYF TGTGCCAGTAGCCTCGAAGGGTTCGCAGATACGCAGTATTTT